This TCR beta chain emerged from a study of cytomegalovirus exposure and HLA in healthy donors. Whole-study results and caveats: It was reportedly the case that the classifier diagnosed cytomegalovirus status with high specificity and sensitivity. Cytomegalovirus-associated status was assigned to 164 TCR beta chains.

This clone has just one count. What it binds is not known. Clones were read by immunoSEQ multiplex PCR, and TCRdb kept only the in-frame ones, dropping some. Among approximately 60,000 clones listed, around nine tenths were seen once. The clonotype comes from a man younger than 35 in good health and CMV-seronegative. Sequenced sample: PBMCs.

The CDR3 reads CASSLARGTGVETQYF. CDR3 sequence (DNA): TGTGCCAGCAGCTTAGCGAGGGGTACAGGGGTAGAGACCCAGTACTTC. The chain is built from TRBV11-2 and TRBJ2-5, with 7 bases identical to TRBD1. Trimming took 1 base from V and 4 from J; bases not matched to a gene: 9. Germline CDR1 is SGHAT and CDR2 is FQNNGV. This CDR3 region has 16 residues.